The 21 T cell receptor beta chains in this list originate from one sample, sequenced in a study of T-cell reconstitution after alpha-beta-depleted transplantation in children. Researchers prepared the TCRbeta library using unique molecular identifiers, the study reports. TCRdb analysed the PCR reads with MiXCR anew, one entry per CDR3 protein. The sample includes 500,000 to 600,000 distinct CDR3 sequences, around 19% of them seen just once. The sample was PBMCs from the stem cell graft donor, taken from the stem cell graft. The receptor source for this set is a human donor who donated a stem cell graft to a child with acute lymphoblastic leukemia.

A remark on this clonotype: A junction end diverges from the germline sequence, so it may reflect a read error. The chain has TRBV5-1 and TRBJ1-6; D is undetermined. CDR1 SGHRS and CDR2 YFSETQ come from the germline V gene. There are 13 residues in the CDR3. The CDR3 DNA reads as TGCGCCAGCAGCTTGGCCGGGGTTTCACCCATCCACTTT. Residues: CASSLAGVSPIHF.

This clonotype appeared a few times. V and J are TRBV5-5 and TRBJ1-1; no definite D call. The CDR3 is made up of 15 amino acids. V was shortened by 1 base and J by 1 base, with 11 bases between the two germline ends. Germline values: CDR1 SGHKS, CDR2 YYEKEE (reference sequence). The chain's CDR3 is CASSLQGRGNTEAFF. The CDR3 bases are TGTGCCAGCAGCTTGCAAGGACGAGGGAACACTGAAGCTTTCTTT.

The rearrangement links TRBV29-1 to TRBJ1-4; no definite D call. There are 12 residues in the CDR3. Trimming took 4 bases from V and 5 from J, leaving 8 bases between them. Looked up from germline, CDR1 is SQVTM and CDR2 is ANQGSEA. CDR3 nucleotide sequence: TGCAGCGTTGGGGGTTTGAATGAAAAACTGTTTTTT. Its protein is CSVGGLNEKLFF.

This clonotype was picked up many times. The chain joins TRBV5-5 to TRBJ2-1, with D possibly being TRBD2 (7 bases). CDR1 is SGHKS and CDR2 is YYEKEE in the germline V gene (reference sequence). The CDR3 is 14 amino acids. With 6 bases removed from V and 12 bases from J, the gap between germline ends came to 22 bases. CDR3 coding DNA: TGTGCCAGCACCGCGGGGGCCAGTTTCTCTCGGCAGTTCTTC. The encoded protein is CASTAGASFSRQFF.

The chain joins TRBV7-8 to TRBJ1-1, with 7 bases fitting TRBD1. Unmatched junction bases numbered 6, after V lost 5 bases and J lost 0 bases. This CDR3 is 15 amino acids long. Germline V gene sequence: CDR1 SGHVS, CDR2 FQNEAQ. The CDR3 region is CASSPTGDVNTEAFF. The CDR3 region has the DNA TGTGCCAGCAGCCCTACAGGGGATGTGAACACTGAAGCTTTCTTT.

CDR3 region: CAWTPGLAGAGELFF. Written as DNA, the CDR3 is TGTGCCTGGACTCCGGGACTAGCGGGAGCCGGGGAGCTGTTTTTT. The V and J genes are TRBV30 and TRBJ2-2; 14 nucleotides match TRBD2. J was trimmed by 6 bases and V by 4 bases; bases with no gene match: 4. The CDR3 is made up of 15 amino acids. Germline V gene sequence: CDR1 GTSNPN, CDR2 SVGIG (reference sequence).

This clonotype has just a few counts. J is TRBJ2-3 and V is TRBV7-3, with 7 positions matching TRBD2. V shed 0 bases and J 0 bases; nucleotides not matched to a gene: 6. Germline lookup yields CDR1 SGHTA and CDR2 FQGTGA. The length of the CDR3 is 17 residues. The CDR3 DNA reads TGTGCCAGCAGCTTAACCGCTAGCGGAGTTAGCACAGATACGCAGTATTTT. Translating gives CASSLTASGVSTDTQYF.

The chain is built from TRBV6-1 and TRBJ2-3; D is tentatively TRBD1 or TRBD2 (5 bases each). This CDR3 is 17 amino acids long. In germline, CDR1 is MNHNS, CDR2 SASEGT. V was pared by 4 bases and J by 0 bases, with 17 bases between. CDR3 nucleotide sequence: TGTGCCAGCAGTGTAGACCGGACGGGACGTAGCACAGATACGCAGTATTTT. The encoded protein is CASSVDRTGRSTDTQYF.

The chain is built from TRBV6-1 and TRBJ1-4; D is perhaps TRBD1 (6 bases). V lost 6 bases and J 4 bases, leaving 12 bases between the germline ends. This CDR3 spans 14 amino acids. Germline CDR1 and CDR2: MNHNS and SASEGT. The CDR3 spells CASSLTGNNEKLFF. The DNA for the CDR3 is TGTGCCAGCAGCCTAACAGGGAATAATGAAAAACTGTTTTTT.

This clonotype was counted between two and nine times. Here the CDR3 DNA reads TGTGCCAGCAGCAAAGGATTGGCAGGGAAAGAGGAGACCCAGTACTTC. This codes for CASSKGLAGKEETQYF. V gene TRBV21-1 combines with J gene TRBJ2-5; the table's D call, TRBD1, was not checked against the DNA. TRBV21-1 is listed as a pseudogene. The CDR3 is 16 residues long.

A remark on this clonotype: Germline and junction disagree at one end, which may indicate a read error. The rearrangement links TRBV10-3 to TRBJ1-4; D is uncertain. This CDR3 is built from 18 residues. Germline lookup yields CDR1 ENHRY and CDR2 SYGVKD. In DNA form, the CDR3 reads TGTGCCATCAGTGAGTCCGGTGGGTCGGTTACATCCCCATTTTCGGCGGTTTTT. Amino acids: CAISESGGSVTSPFSAVF.

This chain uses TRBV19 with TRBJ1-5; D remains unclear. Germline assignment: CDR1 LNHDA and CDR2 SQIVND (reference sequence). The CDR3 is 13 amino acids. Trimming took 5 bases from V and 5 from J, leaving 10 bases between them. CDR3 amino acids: CASSPREDQPQHF. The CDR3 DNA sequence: TGTGCCAGTAGTCCCCGGGAAGATCAGCCCCAGCATTTT.

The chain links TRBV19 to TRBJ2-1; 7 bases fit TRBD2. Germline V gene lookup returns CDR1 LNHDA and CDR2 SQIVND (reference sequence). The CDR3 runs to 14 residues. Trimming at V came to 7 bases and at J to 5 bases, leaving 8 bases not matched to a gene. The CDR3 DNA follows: TGTGCCAGTACACCGAGACTAGCACACAATGAGCAGTTCTTC. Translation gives CASTPRLAHNEQFF.

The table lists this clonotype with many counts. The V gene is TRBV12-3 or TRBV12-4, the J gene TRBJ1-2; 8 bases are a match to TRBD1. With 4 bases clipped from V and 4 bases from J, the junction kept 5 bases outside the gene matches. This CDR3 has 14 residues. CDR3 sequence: CASSSLGQGYGYTF. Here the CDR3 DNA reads TGTGCCAGCAGTTCCTTAGGACAGGGCTATGGCTACACCTTC.

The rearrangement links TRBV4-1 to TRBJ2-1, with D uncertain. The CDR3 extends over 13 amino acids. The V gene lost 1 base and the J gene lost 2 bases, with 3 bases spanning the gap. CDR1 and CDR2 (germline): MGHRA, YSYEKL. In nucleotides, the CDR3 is TGCGCCAGCAGCCAAGTACCCTACAATGAGCAGTTCTTC. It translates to CASSQVPYNEQFF.

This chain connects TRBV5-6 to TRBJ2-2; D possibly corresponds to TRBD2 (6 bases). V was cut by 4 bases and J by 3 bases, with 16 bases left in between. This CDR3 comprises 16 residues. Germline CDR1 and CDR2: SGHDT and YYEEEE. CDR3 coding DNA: TGTGCCAGCAGCCCATTGGCGGGGACCGACACCGGGGAGCTGTTTTTT. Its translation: CASSPLAGTDTGELFF.

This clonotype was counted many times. This CDR3 is CASSTNAGQYYEQYF. DNA of the CDR3: TGTGCCAGCAGTACCAACGCGGGACAGTACTACGAGCAGTACTTC. J is TRBJ2-7 and V is TRBV6-1, with D possibly matching TRBD1 (7 bases). V was clipped by 5 bases and J by 3 bases, with 17 bases between them. Germline values: CDR1 MNHNS, CDR2 SASEGT. This CDR3 is built from 15 residues.

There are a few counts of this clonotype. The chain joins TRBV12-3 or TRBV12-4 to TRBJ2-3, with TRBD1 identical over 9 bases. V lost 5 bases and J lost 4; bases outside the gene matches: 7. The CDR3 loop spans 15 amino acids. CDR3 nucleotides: TGTGCCAGCAGTACAACAGGGGGCTTGGCAGATACGCAGTATTTT. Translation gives CASSTTGGLADTQYF.

The CDR3 loop reads CASSQEGGLSSPLHF. Here the CDR3 DNA reads TGTGCCAGCAGCCAAGAGGGCGGGTTGAGTTCACCCCTCCACTTT. The chain joins TRBV4-2 to TRBJ1-6; D gene unclear. In germline, CDR1 is LGHNA, CDR2 YNFKEQ. V lost 0 bases and J lost 9, with 12 bases in between. The CDR3 spans 15 residues.

CDR3 coding DNA: TGTGCCAGCAGCTTAGGGACAGGGGGATTTATCTTCCACACTGAAGCTTTCTTT. It encodes CASSLGTGGFIFHTEAFF. The rearrangement joins TRBV11-1 to TRBJ1-1, with 10 bases identical to TRBD1. Germline CDR1 reads SGHAT; CDR2 reads FQDESV (reference sequence). Losses at the gene ends were 1 base for V and 3 bases for J; bases not matched to a gene: 11. The CDR3 consists of 18 residues.

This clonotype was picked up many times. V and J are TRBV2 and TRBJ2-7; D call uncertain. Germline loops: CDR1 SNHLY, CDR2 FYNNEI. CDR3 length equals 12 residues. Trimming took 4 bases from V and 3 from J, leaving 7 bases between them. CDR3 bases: TGTGCCAGCAGTGGGGCTAGCTACGAGCAGTACTTC. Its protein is CASSGASYEQYF.